This is a list of T cell receptor beta chains from one sample in a study of blood T cell repertoires in COVID-19. The repertoire was sequenced with immunoSEQ multiplex PCR; TCRdb's copy has only in-frame clones and lacks some. The table lists about 260,000 clones, roughly 88% of them singletons, with roughly 2% in the top ten. Sequencing was done on a sample of PBMCs or T cells enriched from blood (not recorded which). These receptors all come from a woman in her forties or fifties who had recovered from COVID-19. Each CDR3 is given with its conserved first and last residue. Fields, in order: J gene, V gene, D gene, clone size, CDR3 DNA, CDR3 protein. D genes are given only for firm matches. Part of the rows lack a size; the others show once, few, many or a class for expanded clones.

J gene: TRBJ2-1; V gene: TRBV7-3; D gene: NA; clone size: few; CDR3 DNA: TGTGCCAGCAGCTTTCAGGGCGGGGCTGCCTACAATGAGCAGTTCTTC; CDR3 protein: CASSFQGGAAYNEQFF
J gene: TRBJ2-5; V gene: TRBV19; D gene: TRBD2; clone size: NA; CDR3 DNA: TGTGCCAGTAGTCCGCCCCTGGGACTAGCGGGACAAGAGACCCAGTACTTC; CDR3 protein: CASSPPLGLAGQETQYF
J gene: TRBJ1-2; V gene: TRBV4-3; D gene: NA; clone size: NA; CDR3 DNA: TGCGCCAGCAGCCAGATAACTGGACAATCTGATGGCTACACCTTC; CDR3 protein: CASSQITGQSDGYTF
J gene: TRBJ1-1; V gene: TRBV13; D gene: NA; clone size: NA; CDR3 DNA: TGTGCCAGCAGCCTCAGGGGGAACACTGAAGCTTTCTTT; CDR3 protein: CASSLRGNTEAFF
J gene: TRBJ1-3; V gene: TRBV12-5; D gene: NA; clone size: NA; CDR3 DNA: TGTGCTAGTGCAATACGGGGAAACACCATATATTTT; CDR3 protein: CASAIRGNTIYF
J gene: TRBJ2-3; V gene: TRBV5-4; D gene: NA; clone size: NA; CDR3 DNA: TGTGCCAGCAGAGGGCTGGGCGGAGGGGATACGCAGTATTTT; CDR3 protein: CASRGLGGGDTQYF
J gene: TRBJ2-7; V gene: TRBV30; D gene: NA; clone size: NA; CDR3 DNA: TGTGCCTGGAGAAGAAGGGGGAGCTCCTACGAGCAGTACTTC; CDR3 protein: CAWRRRGSSYEQYF
J gene: TRBJ2-1; V gene: TRBV7-2; D gene: TRBD2; clone size: once; CDR3 DNA: TGTGCCAGCAGCCCTAGGACTAGCGGGAATGAGCAGTTCTTC; CDR3 protein: CASSPRTSGNEQFF
J gene: TRBJ2-1; V gene: TRBV27; D gene: NA; clone size: few; CDR3 DNA: TGTGCCAGCAAATACGGTTACAATGAGCAGTTCTTC; CDR3 protein: CASKYGYNEQFF
J gene: TRBJ1-5; V gene: TRBV19; D gene: TRBD1; clone size: NA; CDR3 DNA: TGTGCCAGTCGGCACAGGGGGAGCCCCCAGCATTTT; CDR3 protein: CASRHRGSPQHF
J gene: TRBJ1-5; V gene: TRBV15; D gene: NA; clone size: NA; CDR3 DNA: TGTGCCACCAGCAGAGATAGAAATTTCAATCAGCCCCAGCATTTT; CDR3 protein: CATSRDRNFNQPQHF
J gene: TRBJ2-6; V gene: TRBV11-2; D gene: NA; clone size: NA; CDR3 DNA: TGTGCCAGCAGCTATACCCAGTCTGGGGCCAACGTCCTGACTTTC; CDR3 protein: CASSYTQSGANVLTF
J gene: TRBJ2-7; V gene: TRBV29-1; D gene: NA; clone size: NA; CDR3 DNA: TGCAGCGTTGACTCCGGACAGAGTTACGAGCAGTACTTC; CDR3 protein: CSVDSGQSYEQYF
J gene: TRBJ1-1; V gene: TRBV5-6; D gene: NA; clone size: NA; CDR3 DNA: TGTGCCAGCAGCTCAACAGGGCGGCCCACTGAAGCTTTCTTT; CDR3 protein: CASSSTGRPTEAFF
J gene: TRBJ2-3; V gene: TRBV29-1; D gene: NA; clone size: NA; CDR3 DNA: TGCAGCGTTGAGTTCCTTCACAGGGAGCACACAGATACGCAGTATTTT; CDR3 protein: CSVEFLHREHTDTQYF